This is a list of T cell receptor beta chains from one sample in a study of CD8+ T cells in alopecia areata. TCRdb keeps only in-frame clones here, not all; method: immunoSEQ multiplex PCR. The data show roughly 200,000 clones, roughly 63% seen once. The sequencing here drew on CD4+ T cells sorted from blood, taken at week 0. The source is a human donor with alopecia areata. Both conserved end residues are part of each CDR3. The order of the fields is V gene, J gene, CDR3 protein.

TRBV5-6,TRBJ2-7,CASSLTRDYEQYF
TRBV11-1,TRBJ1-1,CASSLGTANTEAFF
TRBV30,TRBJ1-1,CAWSPQNTEAFF
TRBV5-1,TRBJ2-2,CASSEGTGINTGELFF
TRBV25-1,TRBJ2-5,CASSEVGRGKKETQYF
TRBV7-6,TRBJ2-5,CASSLRQGHQETQYF
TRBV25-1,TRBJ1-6,CASSEARGDNSPLHF
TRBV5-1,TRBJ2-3,CASSLETGLRDTQYF
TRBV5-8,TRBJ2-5,CASSLKSVRETQYF
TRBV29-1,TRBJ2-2,CSVAPGPTGELFF
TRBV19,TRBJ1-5,CASSALQGNQPQHF
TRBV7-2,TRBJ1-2,CASSPDGYGYTF
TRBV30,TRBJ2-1,CAWSYRRTYNEQFF
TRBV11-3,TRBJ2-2,CASSSRVYTGELFF
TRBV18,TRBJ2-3,CASSLQTTGLTDTQYF
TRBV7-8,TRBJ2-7,CASSLGGRLYEQYF
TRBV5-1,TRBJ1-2,CASSLAGSAADGYTF
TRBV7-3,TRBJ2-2,CASSGVNTGELFF
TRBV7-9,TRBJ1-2,CATKGAYGYTF
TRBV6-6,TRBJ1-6,CASSFQDREGSPLHF